This T cell receptor beta chain was recorded in a study of blood T cell repertoires in COVID-19. Study-wide background: COVID-19 samples collected from the United States, Italy and Spain covered acute and convalescent phases. The analysed material was cDNA or gDNA that came from T cells, B-cell-depleted T cells, or PBMCs.

J was trimmed by 6 bases and V by 1 base; bases with no gene match: 4. The CDR3 is 15 amino acids. Germline V CDR1 and CDR2: PRHDT, FYEKMQ (reference sequence). Here immunoSEQ multiplex PCR was the method, and the copy in TCRdb shows in-frame clones only, minus some. The sample includes 90,000 to 120,000 clones, approximately 88% of them seen just once. The sequenced material came from peripheral blood. This clonotype was sampled from a man in his fifties with active or convalescent COVID-19. The chain combines TRBV13 with TRBJ1-4; 8 bases fit TRBD1. The CDR3 region is CASSLAQGADEKLFF. The CDR3 DNA is TGTGCCAGCAGCTTAGCCCAGGGGGCGGATGAAAAACTGTTTTTT.